The rows below give T cell receptor beta chains drawn from one sample of a study of blood T cell repertoires in COVID-19. Assay used: immunoSEQ multiplex PCR; TCRdb lists only in-frame clones, some missing. The sample carries approximately 310,000 clones, approximately 88% recorded once. The sequencing sample was made of PBMCs or T cells enriched from blood (not recorded which). The receptor source for this set is a man in his 60s who had recovered from COVID-19. Both conserved end residues are trimmed from each CDR3.

V	J	CDR3
TRBV6-6	TRBJ1-2	ASSLTTYGYT
TRBV24-1	TRBJ2-2	ATSDPPGRGTGELF
TRBV28	TRBJ2-2	ATPDTYTGELF
TRBV18	TRBJ2-7	ASSPPPKSGEQY
TRBV5-1	TRBJ2-6	ASSAGHGSSGANVLT
TRBV5-1	TRBJ1-5	ASSLETGQPQH
TRBV7-3	TRBJ2-1	ASSMTGGLVGEQF
TRBV11-2	TRBJ2-7	ASSSKKAGGRHEQY
TRBV3-1/TRBV3-2	TRBJ2-7	ASSLIPGQGKYEQY
TRBV4-1	TRBJ2-1	ASSQDSEQF
TRBV7-9	TRBJ1-4	ASSLGRRGGTNEKLF
TRBV19	TRBJ2-2	ASSIDRGWVNTGELF
TRBV24-1	TRBJ2-7	ATSDSGDQAYEQY
TRBV6-4	TRBJ1-6	ASSPGTANSPLH
TRBV4-1	TRBJ2-7	ASSQGAWGGLSYEQY
TRBV29-1	TRBJ1-5	SVGGLGGRGQPQH
TRBV7-9	TRBJ2-1	ASSSGQGNEQF
TRBV2	TRBJ2-5	ASRLLVGQGETQY
TRBV28	TRBJ2-7	ASSFGTSPYEQY
TRBV6-5	TRBJ2-7	ASSYSYSSLSYEQY
TRBV3-1/TRBV3-2	TRBJ2-7	ASSRILAGGSYEQY
TRBV28	TRBJ1-1	ASSLWTGGRTEAF